Listed below are T cell receptor beta chains from one sample, sequenced in a study of blood T cell repertoires in COVID-19. TCRdb's copy holds only in-frame clones and misses some; the assay was immunoSEQ multiplex PCR. The top ten clones hold roughly 2.3% of a sample with about 160,000 clones, approximately 90% of them seen once. Sequencing was carried out using peripheral blood. The receptor set was obtained from a man aged 18 to 30 with acute or convalescent COVID-19. CDR3s include the opening cysteine and the closing phenylalanine or tryptophan. D genes are given only for firm matches. Clone size is stated in some rows and not others, as once, few, many or a class when expanded.

J: TRBJ1-2
V: TRBV30
D: TRBD1
size: .
CDR3: CAWREERDRGKFF
DNA: TGTGCCTGGAGGGAGGAGAGGGACAGGGGGAAATTCTTC

J: TRBJ1-1
V: TRBV28
D: .
size: .
CDR3: CASSPSRQVAEAFF
DNA: TGTGCCAGCAGTCCCTCACGACAGGTCGCTGAAGCTTTCTTT

J: TRBJ1-6
V: TRBV6-2/TRBV6-3
D: .
size: .
CDR3: CASSYSGGNTYNSPLHF
DNA: TGTGCCAGCAGTTACTCCGGGGGTAACACCTATAATTCACCCCTCCACTTT

J: TRBJ1-6
V: TRBV18
D: .
size: .
CDR3: CASSPGQGHSPLHF
DNA: TGTGCCAGCTCACCAGGGCAGGGGCATTCACCCCTCCACTTT

J: TRBJ1-5
V: TRBV19
D: .
size: .
CDR3: CASSINREGNQPQHF
DNA: TGTGCCAGTAGTATAAACAGGGAAGGCAATCAGCCCCAGCATTTT

J: TRBJ2-7
V: TRBV3-1/TRBV3-2
D: TRBD1
size: .
CDR3: CASSQDYSRTGNYEQYF
DNA: TGTGCCAGCAGCCAAGATTACAGCCGGACAGGGAACTACGAGCAGTACTTC

J: TRBJ1-2
V: TRBV27
D: .
size: .
CDR3: CASSLVGSYGYTF
DNA: TGTGCCAGCAGTTTGGTGGGGAGCTATGGCTACACCTTC

J: TRBJ1-5
V: TRBV25-1
D: .
size: .
CDR3: CASSDTGFQPQHF
DNA: TGTGCCAGCAGTGACACTGGTTTTCAGCCCCAGCATTTT

J: TRBJ2-7
V: TRBV5-1
D: TRBD2
size: .
CDR3: CASSPASGGLAGEQYF
DNA: TGCGCCAGCAGCCCAGCCTCGGGGGGCCTAGCGGGAGAGCAGTACTTC

J: TRBJ2-7
V: TRBV30
D: .
size: once
CDR3: CAWERSYEQYF
DNA: TGTGCCTGGGAGCGGAGCTACGAGCAGTACTTC

J: TRBJ1-6
V: TRBV6-1
D: TRBD1
size: .
CDR3: CASSEGTRDSNSPLHF
DNA: TGTGCCAGCAGTGAAGGGACAAGGGACAGCAATTCACCCCTCCACTTT

J: TRBJ1-1
V: TRBV6-5
D: .
size: .
CDR3: CASSSTVPGAFF
DNA: TGTGCCAGCAGTTCCACAGTTCCGGGGGCTTTCTTT

J: TRBJ2-3
V: TRBV9
D: .
size: .
CDR3: CASSVTITDTQYF
DNA: TGTGCCAGCAGCGTAACTATCACAGATACGCAGTATTTT

J: TRBJ1-2
V: TRBV19
D: TRBD1
size: .
CDR3: CASSKPGQGKGYYGYTF
DNA: TGTGCCAGTAGTAAGCCGGGACAGGGGAAGGGGTACTATGGCTACACCTTC

J: TRBJ1-2
V: TRBV6-5
D: TRBD1
size: .
CDR3: CASGDRGSPYGYTF
DNA: TGTGCCAGCGGCGACAGGGGGTCTCCCTATGGCTACACCTTC

J: TRBJ1-5
V: TRBV6-1
D: .
size: .
CDR3: CASSEPLSNQPQHF
DNA: TGTGCCAGCAGTGAACCACTTAGCAATCAGCCCCAGCATTTT

J: TRBJ2-3
V: TRBV24-1
D: .
size: .
CDR3: CATSDGAGLTDTQYF
DNA: TGTGCCACCAGTGATGGGGCAGGGCTCACAGATACGCAGTATTTT

J: TRBJ1-1
V: TRBV4-1
D: .
size: .
CDR3: CASSQDGRVATDTEAFF
DNA: TGCGCCAGCAGCCAAGATGGGCGGGTGGCTACGGACACTGAAGCTTTCTTT

J: TRBJ1-3
V: TRBV28
D: .
size: once
CDR3: CASSWGVGASGNTIYF
DNA: TGTGCCAGCAGCTGGGGGGTAGGGGCCTCTGGAAACACCATATATTTT

J: TRBJ1-2
V: TRBV10-3
D: TRBD1
size: .
CDR3: CAIGSLDRGRGYGYTF
DNA: TGTGCCATCGGGAGCCTGGACAGGGGGCGCGGCTATGGCTACACCTTC

J: TRBJ1-1
V: TRBV14
D: .
size: .
CDR3: CASSQVRGNTEAFF
DNA: TGTGCCAGCAGCCAAGTTAGAGGGAACACTGAAGCTTTCTTT

J: TRBJ1-2
V: TRBV3-1/TRBV3-2
D: TRBD1
size: .
CDR3: CASSRQTGTADCTF
DNA: TGTGCCAGCAGCCGGCAGACAGGGACCGCCGACTGCACCTTC

J: TRBJ2-2
V: TRBV5-1
D: TRBD1
size: .
CDR3: CASSRGTGGTNTGELFF
DNA: TGCGCCAGCAGCCGCGGGACAGGAGGGACTAACACCGGGGAGCTGTTTTTT

J: TRBJ1-4
V: TRBV5-6
D: .
size: .
CDR3: CASSGGGESEKLFF
DNA: TGTGCCAGCAGTGGGGGCGGCGAGTCTGAAAAACTGTTTTTT

J: TRBJ1-3
V: TRBV11-2
D: TRBD1
size: .
CDR3: CASSSRQGNGVF
DNA: TGTGCCAGCAGCTCCCGACAGGGAAATGGGGTATTT

J: TRBJ2-2
V: TRBV6-5
D: TRBD2
size: once
CDR3: CASSILAGSGELFF
DNA: TGTGCCAGCAGTATACTAGCGGGAAGCGGGGAGCTGTTTTTT

J: TRBJ1-2
V: TRBV15
D: TRBD1
size: many
CDR3: CATSRDQVGAGGNYGYTF
DNA: TGTGCCACCAGCAGAGATCAAGTTGGGGCAGGGGGAAACTATGGCTACACCTTC

J: TRBJ2-2
V: TRBV11-3
D: .
size: .
CDR3: CASSLHTGSGELFF
DNA: TGTGCCAGCAGTTTGCATACAGGGTCCGGGGAGCTGTTTTTT

J: TRBJ2-7
V: TRBV2
D: TRBD1
size: .
CDR3: CASSEQGATSHEQYF
DNA: TGTGCCAGCAGTGAACAGGGGGCAACATCCCACGAGCAGTACTTC

J: TRBJ1-4
V: TRBV20-1
D: TRBD1
size: .
CDR3: CSASLTQGEKLFF
DNA: TGCAGTGCTAGTTTAACACAGGGGGAAAAACTGTTTTTT

J: TRBJ2-5
V: TRBV2
D: .
size: once
CDR3: CASGRLTSGTQYF
DNA: TGTGCCAGCGGCAGATTAACCTCGGGGACCCAGTACTTC

J: TRBJ1-5
V: TRBV3-1/TRBV3-2
D: TRBD1
size: .
CDR3: CASSPTGDGQPQHF
DNA: TGTGCCAGCAGCCCCACAGGGGACGGTCAGCCCCAGCATTTT

J: TRBJ2-3
V: TRBV3-1/TRBV3-2
D: TRBD2
size: .
CDR3: CASSQESLAGVEADTQYF
DNA: TGTGCCAGCAGCCAAGAAAGTCTAGCGGGGGTTGAGGCAGATACGCAGTATTTT

J: TRBJ2-5
V: TRBV7-9
D: .
size: .
CDR3: CALGQGETQYF
DNA: TGTGCCCTCGGGCAGGGGGAGACCCAGTACTTC

J: TRBJ1-1
V: TRBV2
D: .
size: .
CDR3: CASSDLPIRGTEAFF
DNA: TGTGCCAGCAGTGATCTTCCAATCAGGGGCACTGAAGCTTTCTTT

J: TRBJ1-4
V: TRBV29-1
D: .
size: .
CDR3: CSVNPGAGEKLFF
DNA: TGCAGCGTCAACCCAGGGGCTGGTGAAAAACTGTTTTTT

J: TRBJ2-3
V: TRBV5-1
D: TRBD1
size: .
CDR3: CASSTGQGFTDTQYF
DNA: TGCGCCAGCAGCACGGGACAGGGCTTCACAGATACGCAGTATTTT

J: TRBJ1-5
V: TRBV12-5
D: .
size: .
CDR3: CASGLDGYQPQHF
DNA: TGTGCTAGTGGTTTGGACGGGTATCAGCCCCAGCATTTT